This TCR beta chain stems from a study of blood T cell repertoires in COVID-19. V lost 6 bases to trimming and J lost 1 base, with 12 bases between them. This CDR3 is built from 15 residues. Germline V lookup: CDR1 SNHLY, CDR2 FYNNEI. This clone was recorded once. Profiled with immunoSEQ multiplex PCR; TCRdb holds only in-frame clones, not every one. The sample lists around 190,000 clones; 88% were seen once. Sequencing was carried out using peripheral blood. The sequence derives from a young man with acute or convalescent COVID-19. J is TRBJ1-4 and V is TRBV2; D possibly corresponds to TRBD1 (5 bases). The CDR3 region is CASRVGEVTNEKLFF. The CDR3 coding sequence is TGTGCCAGCAGGGTGGGGGAGGTAACTAATGAAAAACTGTTTTTT.